These T cell receptor beta chains were read from a single sample in a study of PD-L1 blockade in urothelial cancer. The method was immunoSEQ multiplex PCR; TCRdb's version includes in-frame clones alone and lacks a portion of them. The data contain about 52,000 clones, around three quarters of them singletons. The specimen was PBMCs, collected around atezolizumab (anti-PD-L1) treatment. The receptors derive from a man in his 70s with urothelial cancer. Both conserved end residues are part of each CDR3. A D gene is named only where the DNA matches it firmly. Clone sizes are given selectively: once, few, many, or a class where the clone is expanded.

CASSPAGRDNEQFF	TGTGCCAGCTCACCAGCGGGAAGAGACAATGAGCAGTTCTTC	-	-	TRBJ2-1	TRBV18
CASSRTGGGHEQYF	TGTGCCAGCAGCCGGACAGGCGGTGGCCACGAGCAGTACTTC	-	TRBD1	TRBJ2-7	TRBV7-9
CASSRLEGAGGYTF	TGTGCCAGCAGCCGATTGGAGGGCGCAGGAGGCTACACCTTC	few	-	TRBJ1-2	TRBV7-9
CASSFSVGNRDTGELFF	TGCGCCAGCAGCTTCTCGGTTGGAAACAGGGACACCGGGGAGCTGTTTTTT	-	-	TRBJ2-2	TRBV5-1
CASSQGASALGVEGYTF	TGCGCCAGCAGCCAAGGGGCGTCAGCTCTCGGGGTCGAAGGCTACACCTTC	few	-	TRBJ1-2	TRBV4-3
CASSLNGVTYF	TGTGCCAGCAGCTTAAACGGTGTTACGTATTTT	-	-	TRBJ1-3	TRBV4-2
CASSRPGESNEKLFF	TGTGCCAGCAGTCGCCCAGGGGAATCTAATGAAAAACTGTTTTTT	many	-	TRBJ1-4	TRBV6-6
CASEWFKREQYEQYF	TGTGCCAGCGAGTGGTTTAAGCGGGAGCAGTACGAGCAGTACTTC	few	TRBD2	TRBJ2-7	TRBV11-2
CASSPRQGESTGELFF	TGTGCCAGCAGCCCCCGACAGGGGGAGAGCACCGGGGAGCTGTTTTTT	few	TRBD1	TRBJ2-2	TRBV7-9
CASSLDRVEGKLFF	TGTGCCAGCAGCTTAGATCGCGTCGAGGGAAAACTGTTTTTT	-	-	TRBJ1-4	TRBV11-3
CASSQVQGVLNQPQHF	TGTGCCAGCAGCCAAGTCCAGGGGGTTCTCAATCAGCCCCAGCATTTT	-	TRBD1	TRBJ1-5	TRBV14
CASSRGQSNQPQHF	TGTGCCAGCAGCCGCGGACAGAGCAATCAGCCCCAGCATTTT	few	-	TRBJ1-5	TRBV6-5
CASSSRQGGNEKLFF	TGTGCCAGCAGCTCGCGACAGGGGGGGAATGAAAAACTGTTTTTT	-	TRBD1	TRBJ1-4	TRBV7-2
CASSPGGRGPYEQYF	TGTGCCAGCAGCCCGGGGGGCAGGGGGCCTTACGAGCAGTACTTC	-	-	TRBJ2-7	TRBV5-4
CASSSRDFYEQYF	TGTGCCAGCAGCAGCCGGGACTTTTACGAGCAGTACTTC	-	-	TRBJ2-7	TRBV21-1
CASSQSIARNEQFF	TGTGCCAGCAGTCAATCCATCGCGCGGAATGAGCAGTTCTTC	-	-	TRBJ2-1	TRBV7-9
CASSTTGANYGYTF	TGTGCCAGCAGCACCACAGGGGCTAACTATGGCTACACCTTC	-	TRBD1	TRBJ1-2	TRBV11-2
CASSKDRSSYNEQFF	TGTGCCAGCAGCAAGGACAGGAGCTCCTACAATGAGCAGTTCTTC	-	TRBD1	TRBJ2-1	TRBV5-4
CASRVGSNYGYTF	TGTGCCAGCAGAGTGGGGAGCAACTATGGCTACACCTTC	-	-	TRBJ1-2	TRBV28
CASSIDWAGFNQPQHF	TGTGCCAGTAGTATAGATTGGGCAGGGTTCAATCAGCCCCAGCATTTT	-	-	TRBJ1-5	TRBV19
CAISSRLGQFF	TGTGCCATCAGTTCAAGACTTGGGCAGTTCTTC	-	-	TRBJ2-1	TRBV10-3
CASSFGGGAEETQYF	TGTGCCAGCAGCTTCGGCGGGGGGGCGGAAGAGACCCAGTACTTC	-	TRBD2	TRBJ2-5	TRBV11-2
CASSPFGEFEQYF	TGTGCCAGCTCACCATTCGGGGAATTCGAGCAGTACTTC	-	-	TRBJ2-7	TRBV18
CASSPRAGTGSYEQYF	TGTGCCAGCAGCCCACGGGCCGGGACAGGGTCCTACGAGCAGTACTTC	-	TRBD1	TRBJ2-7	TRBV9
CSVEARTGREAFF	TGCAGCGTTGAAGCTAGAACAGGCCGTGAAGCTTTCTTT	-	-	TRBJ1-1	TRBV29-1
CASNRLAGSTVPYEQYF	TGTGCCAGCAACAGACTAGCGGGGTCTACTGTTCCCTACGAGCAGTACTTC	once	TRBD2	TRBJ2-7	TRBV11-2
CASSQGLAGVGEQFF	TGTGCCAGCAGCCAAGGACTAGCGGGAGTCGGGGAGCAGTTCTTC	-	TRBD2	TRBJ2-1	TRBV14
CASSLLVAETQYF	TGTGCCAGCAGCCTCCTAGTCGCGGAGACCCAGTACTTC	-	-	TRBJ2-5	TRBV11-3
CASILGYTGGDGYTF	TGTGCCAGCATCCTTGGTTATACAGGGGGTGATGGCTACACCTTC	-	TRBD1	TRBJ1-2	TRBV5-5
CASSSDYQETQYF	TGTGCCAGCAGCTCGGACTACCAAGAGACCCAGTACTTC	-	-	TRBJ2-5	TRBV7-9
CASSEARLGLTDTQYF	TGTGCCAGCAGTGAAGCGCGTCTAGGACTCACAGATACGCAGTATTTT	-	-	TRBJ2-3	TRBV2
CASSLLGTLAPDTQYF	TGTGCCAGCAGTTTATTAGGCACCCTAGCACCAGATACGCAGTATTTT	-	-	TRBJ2-3	TRBV27
CAMYPPAGGYEQYF	TGTGCCATGTACCCCCCTGCAGGGGGCTACGAGCAGTACTTC	-	TRBD1	TRBJ2-7	TRBV10-3
CSVEEGASGPTYNEQFF	TGCAGCGTTGAAGAAGGAGCTAGCGGCCCTACCTACAATGAGCAGTTCTTC	-	TRBD2	TRBJ2-1	TRBV29-1
CAWGQGVTEAFF	TGTGCCTGGGGACAGGGGGTCACTGAAGCTTTCTTT	-	TRBD1	TRBJ1-1	TRBV30
CASSLTGGDSGYGYTF	TGTGCCAGCAGCTTAACAGGGGGCGATTCTGGCTATGGCTACACCTTC	once	TRBD1	TRBJ1-2	TRBV7-9
CASSIHRDLTEAFF	TGTGCCAGCAGCATCCACAGGGACCTCACTGAAGCTTTCTTT	-	-	TRBJ1-1	TRBV7-9
CASSPGLAGGSSGANVLTF	TGCGCCAGCAGCCCGGGACTAGCGGGGGGTAGCTCTGGGGCCAACGTCCTGACTTTC	-	TRBD2	TRBJ2-6	TRBV4-3
CASSLAGLAGSGELFF	TGTGCCAGCAGCTTAGCGGGACTAGCGGGTTCTGGGGAGCTGTTTTTT	once	TRBD2	TRBJ2-2	TRBV7-3
CASSPTSGRTDTQYF	TGTGCCAGCAGCCCGACTAGCGGACGCACAGATACGCAGTATTTT	few	TRBD2	TRBJ2-3	TRBV7-2
CASSLGQGEVVDTQYF	TGTGCCAGCAGCTTGGGACAGGGGGAAGTTGTAGATACGCAGTATTTT	once	TRBD1	TRBJ2-3	TRBV11-3
CASSPSSGRVTYNEQFF	TGTGCCAGCAGTCCCTCTTCCGGGAGGGTCACCTACAATGAGCAGTTCTTC	-	TRBD2	TRBJ2-1	TRBV28
CASSPGQLGIYEQYF	TGTGCCAGCAGCCCCGGACAGCTTGGGATCTACGAGCAGTACTTC	-	-	TRBJ2-7	TRBV27
CASSQPTSGRARDTQYF	TGCGCCAGCAGCCAACCGACTAGCGGGAGGGCCAGAGATACGCAGTATTTT	-	TRBD2	TRBJ2-3	TRBV4-1
CASSSGPAGGSYNEQFF	TGTGCCAGCAGTTCCGGCCCCGCAGGTGGCTCCTACAATGAGCAGTTCTTC	-	-	TRBJ2-1	TRBV2
CASSLDREETQYF	TGCGCCAGCAGCCTTGACAGGGAAGAGACCCAGTACTTC	-	TRBD1	TRBJ2-5	TRBV4-3
CASRQTGLFPDTQYF	TGTGCCAGCAGACAGACAGGGCTGTTCCCAGATACGCAGTATTTT	-	TRBD1	TRBJ2-3	TRBV6-5
CASSPLGSGRPYNEQFF	TGTGCCAGCAGCCCCCTGGGCAGCGGGAGACCCTACAATGAGCAGTTCTTC	-	TRBD2	TRBJ2-1	TRBV28
CASSQVRGGTEAFF	TGTGCCAGCAGCCAAGTCCGGGGTGGCACTGAAGCTTTCTTT	-	-	TRBJ1-1	TRBV14
CASSLFPFDEQYF	TGTGCCAGCAGTTTATTCCCCTTTGACGAGCAGTACTTC	-	-	TRBJ2-7	TRBV27
CASTPGASRDEQFF	TGTGCCAGCACCCCGGGCGCTAGCCGCGATGAGCAGTTCTTC	-	-	TRBJ2-1	TRBV7-2
CASSLNGYQPQHF	TGTGCCAGCAGTTTGAACGGGTATCAGCCCCAGCATTTT	-	-	TRBJ1-5	TRBV27